This T cell receptor beta chain was sequenced during a study of T cell responses to AZD1222 COVID-19 vaccine. Study-wide points: Repertoire sampling was restricted to post-peak T cell response timepoints. Clonal diversity was possibly underestimated; the donors were predominantly white British and more often female.

Pooled together were second doses at about 4 or about 12 weeks. A word on this clone: Its matching antigen is unknown.

Clones were read by immunoSEQ multiplex PCR, and TCRdb kept only the in-frame ones, dropping some. The sample records under 35,000 clones, about nine tenths being singletons. The TCR originated in an adult who received the AZD1222 COVID-19 vaccine. Here the sequenced sample was peripheral blood, taken 28 days after the second AZD1222 dose.

CDR3 DNA: TGCGCCAGCAGCTTCCAGGGGGCGAACCAAGAGACCCAGTACTTC. It specifies CASSFQGANQETQYF. The chain is built from TRBV5-1 and TRBJ2-5; 8 nucleotides match TRBD1. Germline values: CDR1 SGHRS, CDR2 YFSETQ. This CDR3 is 15 amino acids long. Unmatched junction bases numbered 3, after V lost 2 bases and J lost 0 bases. The full variable domain, with the rest looked up from reference TRBV5-1 and TRBJ2-5, is KAGVTQTPRYLIKTRGQQVTLSCSPISGHRSVSWYQQTPGQGLQFLFEYFSETQRNKGNFPGRFSGRQFSNSRSEMNVSTLELGDSALYLCASSFQGANQETQYFGPGTRLLVL.